This T cell receptor (beta chain) was identified in a study of cytomegalovirus exposure and HLA in healthy donors. Study summary: Across a few hundred genotyped donors, approximately 80% landed in the Caucasian-associated ancestry cluster. Study findings and constraints: Some V segments (TRBV6-2 and TRBV6-3 among them) were excluded as indistinguishable.

The CDR3 loop spans 15 amino acids. Trimming took 0 bases from V and 3 from J, leaving 12 bases between them. Germline V gene lookup returns CDR1 SGHDT and CDR2 YYEEEE. This clone was seen only a few times. Its antigen is not identified. PCR employed 60 Vbeta and 13 Jbeta primers. Assay used: immunoSEQ multiplex PCR; TCRdb lists only in-frame clones, some missing. Here the sample spans some 140,000 clones, about 80% being singletons. The sequencing input was PBMCs. The J gene is TRBJ1-2, the V gene TRBV5-6, with D unresolved. This clonotype was sampled from a man aged 40-49 years in good health and CMV-seropositive. The CDR3 loop is CASSLGQAYYYGYTF. The CDR3 coding sequence is TGTGCCAGCAGCTTGGGGCAGGCCTATTACTATGGCTACACCTTC.